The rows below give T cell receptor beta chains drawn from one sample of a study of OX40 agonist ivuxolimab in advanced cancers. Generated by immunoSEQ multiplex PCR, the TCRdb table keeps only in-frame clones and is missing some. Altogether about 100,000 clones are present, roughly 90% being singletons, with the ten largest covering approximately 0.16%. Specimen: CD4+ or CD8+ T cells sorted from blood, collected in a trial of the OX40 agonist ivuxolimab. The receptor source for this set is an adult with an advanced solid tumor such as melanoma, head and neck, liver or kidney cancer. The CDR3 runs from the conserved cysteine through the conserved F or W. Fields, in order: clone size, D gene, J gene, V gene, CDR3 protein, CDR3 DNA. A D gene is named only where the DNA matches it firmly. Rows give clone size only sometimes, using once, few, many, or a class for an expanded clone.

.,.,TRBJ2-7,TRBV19,CASSIEGQGFEQYF,TGTGCCAGTAGTATAGAGGGCCAGGGGTTCGAGCAGTACTTC
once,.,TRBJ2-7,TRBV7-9,CASSLGPGSHDGQYF,TGTGCCAGCAGCTTAGGTCCGGGCTCCCATGATGGGCAGTACTTC
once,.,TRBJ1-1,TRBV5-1,CASSPNMNTEAFF,TGCGCCAGCAGCCCGAACATGAACACTGAAGCTTTCTTT
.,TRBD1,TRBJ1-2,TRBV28,CASSPLGQGRYYGYTF,TGTGCCAGCAGCCCCCTGGGACAGGGGAGATACTATGGCTACACCTTC
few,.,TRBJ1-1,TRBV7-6,CASSSQWGDTEAFF,TGTGCCAGCAGCTCACAGTGGGGGGACACTGAAGCTTTCTTT
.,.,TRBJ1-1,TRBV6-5,CASTRERFTEAFF,TGTGCCAGCACCCGAGAGCGGTTCACTGAAGCTTTCTTT
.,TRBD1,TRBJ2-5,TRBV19,CASSIGTGRETQYF,TGTGCCAGTAGTATCGGGACAGGGAGGGAGACCCAGTACTTC
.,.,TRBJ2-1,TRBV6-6,CASTLANNEQFF,TGTGCCAGCACCCTAGCGAACAATGAGCAGTTCTTC
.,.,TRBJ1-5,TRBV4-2,CASSQAVTGNQPQHF,TGTGCCAGCAGCCAAGCGGTCACAGGTAATCAGCCCCAGCATTTT
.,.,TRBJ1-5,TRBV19,CASSIGGARNQPQHF,TGTGCCAGTAGTATTGGAGGGGCTCGCAATCAGCCCCAGCATTTT
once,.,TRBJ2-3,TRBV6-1,CASRSNAGKDTQYF,TGTGCCAGCAGAAGCAACGCGGGGAAAGATACGCAGTATTTT
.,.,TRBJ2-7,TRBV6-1,CASTGGTGALYEQYF,TGTGCCAGCACCGGGGGAACAGGGGCCCTCTACGAGCAGTACTTC
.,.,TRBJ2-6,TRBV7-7,CASSVLRVPQSRANVLTF,TGTGCCAGCAGCGTGTTGAGAGTGCCACAAAGTCGGGCCAACGTCCTGACTTTC
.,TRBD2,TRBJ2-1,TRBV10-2,CASRERGGGEQFF,TGCGCCAGCCGCGAGCGGGGGGGCGGTGAGCAGTTCTTC
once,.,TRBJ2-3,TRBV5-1,CASSPGTRTPTDTQYF,TGCGCCAGCAGCCCCGGGACACGGACCCCCACAGATACGCAGTATTTT
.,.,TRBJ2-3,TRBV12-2,CASRPCPMSDTQYF,TGTGCAAGTCGCCCTTGCCCTATGTCAGATACGCAGTATTTT
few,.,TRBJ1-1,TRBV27,CASRERVSNAAFF,TGTGCCAGCAGAGAACGGGTTAGTAACGCAGCTTTCTTT
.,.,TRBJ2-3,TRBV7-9,CASSQADTQYF,TGTGCCAGCAGCCAAGCAGATACGCAGTATTTT
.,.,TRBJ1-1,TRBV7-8,CASSLAGQNTEAFF,TGTGCCAGCAGCTTAGCTGGACAAAACACTGAAGCTTTCTTT
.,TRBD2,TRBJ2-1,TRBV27,CASSSSSGSFGNEQFF,TGTGCCAGCAGTTCCTCTAGCGGGAGTTTTGGCAATGAGCAGTTCTTC
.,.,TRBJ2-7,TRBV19,CASSISGSFYEQYF,TGTGCCAGTAGTATCTCAGGGAGCTTCTACGAGCAGTACTTC
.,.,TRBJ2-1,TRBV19,CASRDFFKQFF,TGTGCCAGTAGGGACTTCTTTAAGCAGTTCTTC
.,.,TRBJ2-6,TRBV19,CASSPRNSGANVLTF,TGTGCCAGTAGTCCCCGCAACTCTGGGGCCAACGTCCTGACTTTC
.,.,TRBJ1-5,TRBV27,CASSKLRDQPQHF,TGTGCCAGCAGCAAGCTCAGGGATCAGCCCCAGCATTTT
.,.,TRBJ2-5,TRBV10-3,CAISRGAQETQYF,TGTGCCATCAGTCGGGGGGCCCAAGAGACCCAGTACTTC
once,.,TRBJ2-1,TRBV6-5,CASSSGLGEQFF,TGTGCCAGCAGTTCAGGGCTTGGGGAGCAGTTCTTC
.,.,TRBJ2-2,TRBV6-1,CASRRGSGELFF,TGTGCCAGCAGACGTGGGTCAGGGGAGCTGTTTTTT
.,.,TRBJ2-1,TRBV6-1,CASSDPAPIYNEQFF,TGTGCCAGCAGTGATCCTGCCCCCATCTACAATGAGCAGTTCTTC
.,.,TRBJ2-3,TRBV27,CASSLRAGARGYTDTQYF,TGTGCCAGCAGTTTAAGGGCGGGTGCGAGGGGATACACAGATACGCAGTATTTT
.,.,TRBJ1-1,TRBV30,CAWNRGGNTEAFF,TGTGCCTGGAACCGAGGAGGGAACACTGAAGCTTTCTTT
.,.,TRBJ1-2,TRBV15,CATSRDRIFTF,TGTGCCACCAGCAGAGATAGGATATTCACCTTC
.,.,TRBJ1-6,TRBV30,CAWSAGSSYNSPLHF,TGTGCCTGGAGTGCAGGGAGCTCCTATAATTCACCCCTCCACTTT
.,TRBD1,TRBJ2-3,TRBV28,CASSSMTGGLTDTQYF,TGTGCCAGCAGTTCTATGACAGGGGGCTTAACAGATACGCAGTATTTT
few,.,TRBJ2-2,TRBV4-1,CASSRLASQGERAGELFF,TGCGCCAGCAGCCGACTAGCTTCACAGGGGGAAAGGGCAGGGGAGCTGTTTTTT
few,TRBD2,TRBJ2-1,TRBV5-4,CASSLGTSGIGNEQFF,TGTGCCAGCAGCTTGGGGACTAGCGGGATTGGCAATGAGCAGTTCTTC
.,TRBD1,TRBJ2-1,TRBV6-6,CASSSTGGAYNEQFF,TGTGCCAGCAGCTCTACAGGGGGCGCCTACAATGAGCAGTTCTTC
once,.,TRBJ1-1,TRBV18,CASSPFRNTEAFF,TGTGCCAGCTCACCATTCAGGAACACTGAAGCTTTCTTT
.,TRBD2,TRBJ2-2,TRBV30,CAWSLGLADTGELFF,TGTGCCTGGAGTTTAGGACTAGCGGACACCGGGGAGCTGTTTTTT
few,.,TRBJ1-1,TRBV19,CASSIVGPNTEAFF,TGTGCCAGTAGTATAGTAGGACCGAACACTGAAGCTTTCTTT
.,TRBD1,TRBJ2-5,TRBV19,CASRQGASGETQYF,TGTGCCAGCCGACAGGGGGCGAGTGGAGAGACCCAGTACTTC
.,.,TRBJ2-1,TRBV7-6,CASSLAGRSEQFF,TGTGCCAGCAGCTTAGCGGGGCGAAGTGAGCAGTTCTTC
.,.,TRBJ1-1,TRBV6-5,CASSYLRGTEAFF,TGTGCCAGCAGTTACCTGCGTGGGACTGAAGCTTTCTTT
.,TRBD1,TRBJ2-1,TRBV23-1,CASSRDRVGDEQFF,TGCGCCAGCAGTCGGGACAGGGTTGGAGATGAGCAGTTCTTC